A single sample is the source of the 9 T cell receptor beta chains below, sequenced in a study of post-analysis software for immune sequencing data. Study-wide points: In patients, roughly 5 TRBV segments were more frequent than in controls, with TRBV5-6, TRBV5-1 and TRBV20-1 among them.

For these TCRs, the target antigens are not known. Unique molecular identifiers were present in the TCR beta cDNA libraries. From the PCR reads, TCRdb called clonotypes with MiXCR, one entry per CDR3 protein. The table shows 500,000 to 600,000 distinct CDR3 sequences, with roughly two fifths occurring only once. Specimen: blood. The receptors come from a girl aged 5 to 17 with multiple sclerosis.

On this clonotype: Since the CDR3 does not end with the conserved phenylalanine or tryptophan, this likely comes from a read error. The genes are TRBV5-6 and TRBJ2-7, with TRBD2 matching 7 bases. Germline loops: CDR1 SGHDT, CDR2 YYEEEE. The CDR3 has 14 amino acids. V lost 4 bases and J lost 6; bases outside the gene matches: 10. The CDR3 nucleotides read TGTGCCAGCAGCCCCCGGGAGGCCCCAGCCGAGCAGTACCTC. The encoded protein is CASSPREAPAEQYL.

The chain couples TRBV20-1 to TRBJ2-7, with 10 bases identical to TRBD1. V shed 5 bases, J shed 5 bases, and the junction held 15 bases outside the gene matches. The CDR3 has 16 amino acids. CDR1 and CDR2 from the germline V gene are DFQATT and SNEGSKA (reference sequence). In nucleotides, the CDR3 is TGCAGTGCTGGCCATACGGGACAGGGGTTGTGGAACGAGCAGTACTTC. This gives the protein CSAGHTGQGLWNEQYF.

The chain joins TRBV24-1 to TRBJ2-5; 7 nucleotides align to TRBD1. CDR1 KGHDR and CDR2 SFDVKD come from the germline V gene. Losses at the gene ends were 7 bases for V and 11 bases for J; bases not matched to a gene: 12. CDR3 length: 13 amino acids. The CDR3 DNA reads as TGTGCCACCAGACTGGGACAGCACAATGAGCAGTACTTC. It codes for CATRLGQHNEQYF.

For this clonotype: At one of its ends the junction is not consistent with the germline gene, which may arise from a read error. The rearrangement links TRBV3-1 to TRBJ2-5; TRBD2 matches 7 bases. The CDR3 is 16 residues long. Germline assignment: CDR1 LGHDT and CDR2 YNNKEL (reference sequence). The CDR3 nucleotides read TGTGCCAGCACCCAAGGAGGTAGCGGGTTTCGAAAGACCCAGTACTTC. Its protein is CASTQGGSGFRKTQYF.

This chain links TRBV12-3 or TRBV12-4 with TRBJ2-1; the D gene is possibly TRBD1 (5 bases). Trimming cost V 4 bases and J 4 bases, with 17 bases left between them. The CDR3 extends over 16 amino acids. The CDR3 nucleotides read TGTGCCAGCAGTTCGGACACTCGTCCGCCTTACAATGAGCAGTTCTTC. As protein: CASSSDTRPPYNEQFF.

The rearrangement uses TRBV6-1 and TRBJ2-1; TRBD1 agrees at 7 bases. J gave up 9 bases and V 5 bases, and 7 bases lay outside the gene matches. Germline CDR1 MNHNS, CDR2 SASEGT. CDR3 length: 13 residues. The CDR3 reads CASSRTGVSEQFF. The DNA for the CDR3 is TGTGCCAGCAGTCGAACAGGGGTGTCTGAGCAGTTCTTC.

As DNA, the CDR3 is TGCGCCAGCAGCCAGGGGGCAGGTAACGAGCAGTACTTC. This gives the protein CASSQGAGNEQYF. V usage is TRBV5-1 and J usage is TRBJ2-5; 8 bases match TRBD1. The J call is uncertain, as TRBJ2-7 better fits the DNA end. CDR3 length: 13 residues. Germline CDR1 SGHRS, CDR2 YFSETQ.

The J gene is TRBJ2-2, the V gene TRBV7-8, with D possibly matching TRBD1 (5 bases). The CDR3 is 14 amino acids. Germline CDR1 and CDR2: SGHVS and FQNEAQ. The ends were cut back, 1 base at V and 4 bases at J, with 7 bases in the middle. The CDR3 here is CASSLEGRTGELFF. The CDR3 region has the DNA TGTGCCAGCAGCTTAGAGGGGCGCACCGGGGAGCTGTTTTTT.

This chain uses TRBV5-8 with TRBJ2-4; 9 bases match TRBD1. The DNA end favors TRBJ2-7, so the J call may be wrong. CDR1 and CDR2 (germline): SGHTS, YDEGEE. CDR3 length: 15 residues. The CDR3 protein is CASSLGGQGNHEQYF. CDR3 bases: TGTGCCAGCAGCTTGGGGGGACAGGGTAACCACGAGCAGTACTTC.